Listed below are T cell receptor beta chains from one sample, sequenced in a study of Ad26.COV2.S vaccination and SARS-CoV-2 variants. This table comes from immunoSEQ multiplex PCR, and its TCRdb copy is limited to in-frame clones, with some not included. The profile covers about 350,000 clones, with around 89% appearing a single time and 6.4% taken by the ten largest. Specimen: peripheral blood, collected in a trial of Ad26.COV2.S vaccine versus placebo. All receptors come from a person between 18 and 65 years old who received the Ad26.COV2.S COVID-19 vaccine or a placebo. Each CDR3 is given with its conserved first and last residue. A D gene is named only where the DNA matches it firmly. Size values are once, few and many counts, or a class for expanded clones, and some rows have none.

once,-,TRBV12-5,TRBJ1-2,TGTGCTAGTGCCAGGGACGGGAATGGCTACACCTTC,CASARDGNGYTF
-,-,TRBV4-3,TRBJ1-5,TGCGCCAGCAGCCAAGATGCCGGGTTACAGCCCCAGCATTTT,CASSQDAGLQPQHF
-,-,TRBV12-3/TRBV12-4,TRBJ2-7,TGTGCCAGCAGTTTAGTAAGCTACGAGCAGTACTTC,CASSLVSYEQYF
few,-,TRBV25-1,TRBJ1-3,TGTGCCAGCCAGACAGCGGGCCTAGGGCTTCGAAACACCATATATTTT,CASQTAGLGLRNTIYF
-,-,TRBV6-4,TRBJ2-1,TGTGCCAGCAGTGACTCACCCGGGACTTCCAATGAGCAGTTCTTC,CASSDSPGTSNEQFF
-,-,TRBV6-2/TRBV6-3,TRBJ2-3,TGTGCCAGCAGTACCACAGGGGAGGCAGATACGCAGTATTTT,CASSTTGEADTQYF
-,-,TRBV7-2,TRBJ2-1,TGTGCCAGCACCCCTGAGATCAGCTCCTACAATGAGCAGTTCTTC,CASTPEISSYNEQFF
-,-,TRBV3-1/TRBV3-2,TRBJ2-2,TGTGCCAGCAGCCATTACTCCCTTGGGGGCCCGGGCGCGAACACCGGGGAGCTGTTTTTT,CASSHYSLGGPGANTGELFF
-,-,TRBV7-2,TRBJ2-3,TGTGCCAGCAGCCCGGGGGATACAGATACGCAGTATTTT,CASSPGDTDTQYF
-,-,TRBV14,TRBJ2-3,TGTGCCAGCAGCCAAGTTACGTATACGCAGTATTTT,CASSQVTYTQYF
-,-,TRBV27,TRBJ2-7,TGTGCCAGCAGTTTACAGGCTAGCGCAACCTACGAGCAGTACTTC,CASSLQASATYEQYF
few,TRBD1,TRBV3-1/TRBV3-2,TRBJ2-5,TGTGCCAGCAGCCAGAGGGACAGGGATTATGAGGAGACCCAGTACTTC,CASSQRDRDYEETQYF
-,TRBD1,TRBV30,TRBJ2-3,TGTGCCTGGAGTGAGGGGGCAGGAACAGATACGCAGTATTTT,CAWSEGAGTDTQYF
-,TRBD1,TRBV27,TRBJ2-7,TGTGCCAGCAGTTTAGAGCAGGGGGCCTACGAGCAGTACTTC,CASSLEQGAYEQYF
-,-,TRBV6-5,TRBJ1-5,TGTGCCAGCAGTTACTCAGGGTATAGCAATCAGCCCCAGCATTTT,CASSYSGYSNQPQHF
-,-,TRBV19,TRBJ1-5,TGTGCCAGTAGTATAGGCGGGAATGGCAATCAGCCCCAGCATTTT,CASSIGGNGNQPQHF
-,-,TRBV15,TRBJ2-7,TGTGCCACCAGCAGAGATCTGGTGCCCAGCTCCTACGAGCAGTACTTC,CATSRDLVPSSYEQYF
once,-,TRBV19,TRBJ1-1,TGTGCCAGTAGTATTAGGATTGGGGCCACAGCTTTCTTT,CASSIRIGATAFF
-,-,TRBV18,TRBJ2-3,TGTGCCAGCTCACCCCAGTCGGATAGCGGATACACAGATACGCAGTATTTT,CASSPQSDSGYTDTQYF
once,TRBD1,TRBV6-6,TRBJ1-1,TGTGCCAGCAGTTACCCGGGACAGACCATGAACACTGAAGCTTTCTTT,CASSYPGQTMNTEAFF
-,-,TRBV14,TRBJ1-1,TGTGCCGTAAGAGTCGGCGGTGGCCTGAACACTGAAGCTTTCTTT,CAVRVGGGLNTEAFF
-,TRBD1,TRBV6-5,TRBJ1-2,TGTGCCAGCAGGCGAACAGGGGGCGGCGATGGCTACACCTTC,CASRRTGGGDGYTF
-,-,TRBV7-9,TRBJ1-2,TGTGCCAGCAGTTTGCAGGCTAACTATGGCTACACCTTC,CASSLQANYGYTF
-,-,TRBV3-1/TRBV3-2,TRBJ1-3,TGTGCCAGCAGTCGACGGTCATCTGGAAACACCATATATTTT,CASSRRSSGNTIYF
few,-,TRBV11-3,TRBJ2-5,TGTGCCAGCAGCCTCGGGGGGACAGACGGGGCAGAGACCCAGTACTTC,CASSLGGTDGAETQYF
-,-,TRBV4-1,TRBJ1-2,TGCGCCAGCAGCCAAGATAAGAGGGGTGATGGCTACACCTTC,CASSQDKRGDGYTF
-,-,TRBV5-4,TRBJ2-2,TGTGCCAGCAGCTTGGTTGGGGGAGTGAACACCGGGGAGCTGTTTTTT,CASSLVGGVNTGELFF
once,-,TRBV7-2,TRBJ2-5,TGTGCCAGCAGCCTAAACCGGGACTTCCAAGAGACCCAGTACTTC,CASSLNRDFQETQYF
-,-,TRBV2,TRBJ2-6,TGTGCCAGCAGTTCTAGGGATTTTGGGGCCAACGTCCTGACTTTC,CASSSRDFGANVLTF
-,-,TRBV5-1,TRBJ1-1,TGCGCCAGCAGCGAAATTACAGGGCAGAACACTGAAGCTTTCTTT,CASSEITGQNTEAFF
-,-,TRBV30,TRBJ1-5,TGTGCCTGGAGTCTGTCGGGTGGAGTAAGCAATCAGCCCCAGCATTTT,CAWSLSGGVSNQPQHF
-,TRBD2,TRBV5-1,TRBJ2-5,TGCGCCAGCAGACCCACTAGCGGGAGGCCGGGAGAGACCCAGTACTTC,CASRPTSGRPGETQYF
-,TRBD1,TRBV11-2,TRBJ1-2,TGTGCCAGCAGCACCAGGACAGGGATAACCTATGGCTACACCTTC,CASSTRTGITYGYTF
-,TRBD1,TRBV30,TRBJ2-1,TGTGCCGCTATGACAGGGAGCTCCTACAATGAGCAGTTCTTC,CAAMTGSSYNEQFF
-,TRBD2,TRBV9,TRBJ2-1,TGTGCCAGCAGCGTAGCCCCCTCCTCCGATAGCGGGAGGGCCCACAATGAGCAGTTCTTC,CASSVAPSSDSGRAHNEQFF
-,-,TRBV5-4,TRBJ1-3,TGTGCCAGCAGCTTGGGGGTCGGGGATGGTTACACCATATATTTT,CASSLGVGDGYTIYF
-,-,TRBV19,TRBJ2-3,TGTGCCAGTAGTTCCGGGAGCCAAAGCACAGATACGCAGTATTTT,CASSSGSQSTDTQYF
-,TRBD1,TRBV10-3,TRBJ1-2,TGTGCCATCAGTTTGGGGACAGAGGTTGGCTACACCTTC,CAISLGTEVGYTF
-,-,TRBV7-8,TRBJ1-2,TGTGCCAGCAGCTTAGACTCCGGGAATTATGGCTACACCTTC,CASSLDSGNYGYTF
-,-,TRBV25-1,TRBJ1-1,TGTGCCAGCAGTGGGACTGAAGCTTTCTTT,CASSGTEAFF
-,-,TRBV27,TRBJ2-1,TGTGCCAGCAGTTTAGCCGGGGGCGCCTGGAATGAGCAGTTCTTC,CASSLAGGAWNEQFF
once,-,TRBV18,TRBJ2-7,TGTGCCAGCTCACCTCGGCAGTCGAGCGAGCAGTACTTC,CASSPRQSSEQYF
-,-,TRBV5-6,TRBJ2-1,TGTGCCAGCAGCCTCCAGCCGGGAGAGCAGTTCTTC,CASSLQPGEQFF
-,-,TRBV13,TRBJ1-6,TGTGCCAGCAGCTCCAGACTCTTTTCAGACAGGACGTATTCACCCCTCCACTTT,CASSSRLFSDRTYSPLHF
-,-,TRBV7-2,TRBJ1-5,TGTGCCAGCAGCTTTACGAGTAATCAGCCCCAGCATTTT,CASSFTSNQPQHF
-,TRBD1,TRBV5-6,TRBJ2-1,TGTGCCAGCAGCTTAGGGACAGGGAGCTCCTACAATGAGCAGTTCTTC,CASSLGTGSSYNEQFF
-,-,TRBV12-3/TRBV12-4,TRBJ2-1,TGTGCCAGCAGTTTAAGGGGAGACAATGAGCAGTTCTTC,CASSLRGDNEQFF
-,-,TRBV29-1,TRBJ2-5,TGCAGCGTTGATGACGGGTCAGAGACCCAGTACTTC,CSVDDGSETQYF
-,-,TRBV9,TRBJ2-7,TGTGCCAGCAGCGCATCCCAAGGCGGGGACGCCTACGAGCAGTACTTC,CASSASQGGDAYEQYF
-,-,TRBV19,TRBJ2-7,TGTGCCAGTAGTATTGAGGAGGCTGGGTCGGGGCTCTACGAGCAGTACTTC,CASSIEEAGSGLYEQYF
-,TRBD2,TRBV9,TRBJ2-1,TGTGCCAGCAGCGTAGTACTAGCGGGGGAACATGAGCAGTTCTTC,CASSVVLAGEHEQFF
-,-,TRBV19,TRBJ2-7,TGTGCCAGTAGTATAACCGGGACCCGAGGGACCTACGAGCAGTACTTC,CASSITGTRGTYEQYF
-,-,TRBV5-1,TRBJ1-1,TGCGCCAGCAGCTTATCTCCAGCAATGAACACTGAAGCTTTCTTT,CASSLSPAMNTEAFF
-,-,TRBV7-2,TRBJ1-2,TGTGCCAGCAGCTCCAGCTCCGCCATAGTGGGGGGCTACACCTTC,CASSSSSAIVGGYTF
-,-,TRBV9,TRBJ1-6,TGTGCCAGCAGCGGAACCGGAGGAGACAGCTCCTATAATTCACCCCTCCACTTT,CASSGTGGDSSYNSPLHF
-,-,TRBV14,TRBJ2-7,TGTGCCAGCAGCCAAGTGTATGCTTTCTCCTACGAGCAGTACTTC,CASSQVYAFSYEQYF
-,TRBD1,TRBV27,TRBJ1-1,TGTGCCAGCAGTTCCGAGTCAGGGGGCGCTGAAGCTTTCTTT,CASSSESGGAEAFF